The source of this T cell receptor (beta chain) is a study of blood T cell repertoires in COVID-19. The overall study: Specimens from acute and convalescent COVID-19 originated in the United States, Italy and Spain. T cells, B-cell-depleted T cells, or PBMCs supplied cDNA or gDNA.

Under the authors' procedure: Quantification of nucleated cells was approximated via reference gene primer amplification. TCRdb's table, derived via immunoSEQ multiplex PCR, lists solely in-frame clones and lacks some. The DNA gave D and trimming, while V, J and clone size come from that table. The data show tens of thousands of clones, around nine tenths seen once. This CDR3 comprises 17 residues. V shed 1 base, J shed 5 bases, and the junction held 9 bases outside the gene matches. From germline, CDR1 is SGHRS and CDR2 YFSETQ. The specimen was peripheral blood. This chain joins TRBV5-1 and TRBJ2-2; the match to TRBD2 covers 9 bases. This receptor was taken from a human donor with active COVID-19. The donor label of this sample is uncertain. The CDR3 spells CASSLNSGRLGTGELFF. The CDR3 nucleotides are TGCGCCAGCAGCTTGAATAGCGGGAGACTGGGAACCGGGGAGCTGTTTTTT. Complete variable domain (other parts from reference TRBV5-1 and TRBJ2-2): KAGVTQTPRYLIKTRGQQVTLSCSPISGHRSVSWYQQTPGQGLQFLFEYFSETQRNKGNFPGRFSGRQFSNSRSEMNVSTLELGDSALYLCASSLNSGRLGTGELFFGEGSRLTVL.